A single sample is the source of the 3 T cell receptor beta chains below, sequenced in a study of graft-versus-host responses after intestinal transplantation. Clones were read by immunoSEQ multiplex PCR, and TCRdb kept only the in-frame ones, dropping some. The sample holds 80,000 to 100,000 clones; 83% are singletons and the top ten take about a sixth. The antigens for these receptors are not known. The sequences come from unstimulated CD8+ T cells sorted from spleen or lymph node cells, collected before intestinal transplant. These receptors all come from a human donor who received an intestinal transplant.

Only a few counts were recorded for this clone. V and J are TRBV4-2 and TRBJ2-7, with 8 bases that match TRBD2. The ends lost 0 bases at V and 10 bases at J; junction bases unmatched: 11. Germline CDR1 and CDR2: LGHNA and YNFKEQ. The CDR3 sequence is 15 residues long. The CDR3 loop is CASSQDRIGGARQYF. Here the CDR3 DNA reads TGTGCCAGCAGCCAAGATCGTATCGGGGGGGCCCGTCAGTACTTC.

J is TRBJ1-3 and V is TRBV2, with 10 bases identical to TRBD1. V trimming: 7 bases; J trimming: 0 bases; junction bases outside the gene matches: 15. Germline loops: CDR1 SNHLY, CDR2 FYNNEI. The CDR3 is 19 amino acids. The CDR3 nucleotides read TGTGCCAGCACGTTGGGGACAGGGGACCGTCTTAGCTCTGGAAACACCATATATTTT. Translating it yields CASTLGTGDRLSSGNTIYF.

V is TRBV25-1 and J is TRBJ2-7; 10 bases are shared with TRBD1. The germline gives CDR1 MGHDK, CDR2 SYGVNS. J was trimmed by 2 bases and V by 3 bases; bases with no gene match: 4. This CDR3 has 15 amino acids. Written as DNA, the CDR3 is TGTGCCAGCAGTGAGTGGACAGGGGGAACCTACGAGCAGTACTTC. Protein sequence: CASSEWTGGTYEQYF.